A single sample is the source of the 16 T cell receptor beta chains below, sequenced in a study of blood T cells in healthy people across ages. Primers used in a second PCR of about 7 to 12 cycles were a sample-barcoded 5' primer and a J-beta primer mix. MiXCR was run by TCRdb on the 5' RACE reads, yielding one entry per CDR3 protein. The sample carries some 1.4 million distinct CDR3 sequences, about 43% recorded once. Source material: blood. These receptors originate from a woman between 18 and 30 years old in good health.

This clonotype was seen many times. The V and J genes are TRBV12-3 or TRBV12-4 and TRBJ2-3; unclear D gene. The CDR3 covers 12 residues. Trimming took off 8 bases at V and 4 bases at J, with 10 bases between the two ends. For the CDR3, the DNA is TGTGCCAGCTCACCACGGGCAGATACGCAGTATTTT. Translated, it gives CASSPRADTQYF.

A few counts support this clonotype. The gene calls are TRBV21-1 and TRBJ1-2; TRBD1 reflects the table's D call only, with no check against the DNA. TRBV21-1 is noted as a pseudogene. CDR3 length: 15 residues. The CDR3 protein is CASSNQPGQSYGYTF. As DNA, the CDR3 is TGTGCCAGCAGCAACCAGCCGGGACAGTCCTATGGCTACACCTTC.

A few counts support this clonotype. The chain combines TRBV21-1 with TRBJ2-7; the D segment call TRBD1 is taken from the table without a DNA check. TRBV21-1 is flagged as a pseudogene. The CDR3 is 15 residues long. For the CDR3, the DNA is TGTGCCAGCAGCACCGGACAGAACCTCTCCTACGAGCAGTACTTC. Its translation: CASSTGQNLSYEQYF.

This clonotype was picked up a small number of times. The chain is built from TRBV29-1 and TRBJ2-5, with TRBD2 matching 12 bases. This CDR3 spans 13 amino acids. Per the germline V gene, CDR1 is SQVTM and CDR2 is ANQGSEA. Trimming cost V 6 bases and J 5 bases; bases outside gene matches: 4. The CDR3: CSVRTSGAETQYF. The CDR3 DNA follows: TGCAGCGTCCGGACTAGCGGGGCGGAGACCCAGTACTTC. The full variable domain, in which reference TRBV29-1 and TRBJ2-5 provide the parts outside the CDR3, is SAVISQKPSRDICQRGTSLTIQCQVDSQVTMMFWYRQQPGQSLTLIATANQGSEATYESGFVIDKFPISRPNLTFSTLTVSNMSPEDSSIYLCSVRTSGAETQYFGPGTRLLVL.

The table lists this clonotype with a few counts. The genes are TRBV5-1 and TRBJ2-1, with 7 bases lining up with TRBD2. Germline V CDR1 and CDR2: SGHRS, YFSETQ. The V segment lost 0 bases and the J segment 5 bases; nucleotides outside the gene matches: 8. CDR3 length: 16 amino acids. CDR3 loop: CASSLAKTSTDNEQFF. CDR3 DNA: TGCGCCAGCAGCTTGGCCAAGACTAGCACGGACAATGAGCAGTTCTTC.

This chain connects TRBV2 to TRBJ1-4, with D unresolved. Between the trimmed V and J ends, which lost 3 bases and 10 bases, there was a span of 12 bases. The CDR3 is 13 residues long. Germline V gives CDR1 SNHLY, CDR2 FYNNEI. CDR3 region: CASSDKSPGKLFF. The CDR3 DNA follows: TGTGCCAGCAGTGATAAGTCGCCGGGAAAACTGTTTTTT. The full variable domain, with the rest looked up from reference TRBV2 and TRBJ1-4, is EPEVTQTPSHQVTQMGQEVILRCVPISNHLYFYWYRQILGQKVEFLVSFYNNEISEKSEIFDDQFSVERPDGSNFTLKIRSTKLEDSAMYFCASSDKSPGKLFFGSGTQLSVL.

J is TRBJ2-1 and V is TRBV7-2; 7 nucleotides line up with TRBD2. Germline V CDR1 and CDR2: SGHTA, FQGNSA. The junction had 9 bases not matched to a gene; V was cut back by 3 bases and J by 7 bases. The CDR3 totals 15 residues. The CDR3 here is CASSLAASGSNEQFF. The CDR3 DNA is TGTGCCAGCAGCTTGGCTGCTAGCGGAAGTAATGAGCAGTTCTTC.

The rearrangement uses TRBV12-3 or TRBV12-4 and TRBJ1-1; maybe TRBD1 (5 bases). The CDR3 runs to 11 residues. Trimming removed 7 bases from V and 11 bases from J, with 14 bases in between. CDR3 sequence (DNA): TGTGCCAGCATCCTCAGGGTTAGGGCTTTCTTT. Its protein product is CASILRVRAFF.

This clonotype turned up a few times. The CDR3 loop reads CASSLRDRVHNEQFF. CDR3 in DNA: TGTGCCAGCAGTTTAAGGGACAGGGTCCACAATGAGCAGTTCTTC. The V gene is TRBV12-3 or TRBV12-4, the J gene TRBJ2-1; 9 bases line up with TRBD1. The CDR3 is 15 amino acids. The V and J ends lost 2 bases and 5 bases, in that order; junction bases with no gene match: 4.

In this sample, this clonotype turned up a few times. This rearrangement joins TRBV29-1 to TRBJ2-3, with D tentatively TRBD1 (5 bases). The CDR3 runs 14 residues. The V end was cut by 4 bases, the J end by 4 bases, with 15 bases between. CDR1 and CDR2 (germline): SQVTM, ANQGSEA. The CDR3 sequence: CSVALKGVPDTQYF. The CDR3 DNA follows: TGCAGCGTTGCACTGAAAGGGGTCCCAGATACGCAGTATTTT.

CDR3 loop: CASRYRVANEQFF. DNA for the CDR3: TGTGCCAGCAGGTATCGGGTGGCGAATGAGCAGTTCTTC. The chain joins TRBV2 to TRBJ2-1; D is ambiguous. Trimming pared 6 bases from V and 7 bases from J, leaving 13 bases between. There are 13 residues in the CDR3. Germline V gives CDR1 SNHLY, CDR2 FYNNEI. Complete variable domain (other parts from reference TRBV2 and TRBJ2-1): EPEVTQTPSHQVTQMGQEVILRCVPISNHLYFYWYRQILGQKVEFLVSFYNNEISEKSEIFDDQFSVERPDGSNFTLKIRSTKLEDSAMYFCASRYRVANEQFFGPGTRLTVL.

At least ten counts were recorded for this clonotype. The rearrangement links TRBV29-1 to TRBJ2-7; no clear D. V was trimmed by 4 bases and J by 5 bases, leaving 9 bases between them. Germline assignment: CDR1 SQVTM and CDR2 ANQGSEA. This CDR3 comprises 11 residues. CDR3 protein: CSVGSRNEQYF. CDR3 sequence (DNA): TGCAGCGTTGGGTCCAGGAACGAGCAGTACTTC.

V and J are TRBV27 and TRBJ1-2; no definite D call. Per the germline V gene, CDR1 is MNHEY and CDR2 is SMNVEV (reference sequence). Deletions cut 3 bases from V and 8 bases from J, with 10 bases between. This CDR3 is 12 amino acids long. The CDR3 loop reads CASSFLDGGYTF. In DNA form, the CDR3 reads TGTGCCAGCAGTTTTCTGGATGGAGGCTACACCTTC.

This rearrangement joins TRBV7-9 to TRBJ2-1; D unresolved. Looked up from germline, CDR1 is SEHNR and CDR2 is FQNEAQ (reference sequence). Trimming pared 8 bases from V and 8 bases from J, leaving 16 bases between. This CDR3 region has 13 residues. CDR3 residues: CASQTDQFDEQFF. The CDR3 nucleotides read TGTGCCAGCCAAACCGACCAATTCGATGAGCAGTTCTTC.

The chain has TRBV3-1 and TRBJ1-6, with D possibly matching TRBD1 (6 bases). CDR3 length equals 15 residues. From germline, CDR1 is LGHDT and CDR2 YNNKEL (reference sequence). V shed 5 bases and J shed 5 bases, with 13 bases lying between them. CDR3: CASSGSTGNNSPLHF. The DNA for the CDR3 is TGTGCCAGCAGCGGATCGACAGGAAATAATTCACCCCTCCACTTT.

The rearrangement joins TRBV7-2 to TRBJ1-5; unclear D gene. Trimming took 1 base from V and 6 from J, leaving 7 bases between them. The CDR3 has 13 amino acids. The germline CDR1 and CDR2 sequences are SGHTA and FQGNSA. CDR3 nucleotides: TGTGCCAGCAGCTTAGTAGTCGGTCAGCCCCAGCATTTT. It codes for CASSLVVGQPQHF.